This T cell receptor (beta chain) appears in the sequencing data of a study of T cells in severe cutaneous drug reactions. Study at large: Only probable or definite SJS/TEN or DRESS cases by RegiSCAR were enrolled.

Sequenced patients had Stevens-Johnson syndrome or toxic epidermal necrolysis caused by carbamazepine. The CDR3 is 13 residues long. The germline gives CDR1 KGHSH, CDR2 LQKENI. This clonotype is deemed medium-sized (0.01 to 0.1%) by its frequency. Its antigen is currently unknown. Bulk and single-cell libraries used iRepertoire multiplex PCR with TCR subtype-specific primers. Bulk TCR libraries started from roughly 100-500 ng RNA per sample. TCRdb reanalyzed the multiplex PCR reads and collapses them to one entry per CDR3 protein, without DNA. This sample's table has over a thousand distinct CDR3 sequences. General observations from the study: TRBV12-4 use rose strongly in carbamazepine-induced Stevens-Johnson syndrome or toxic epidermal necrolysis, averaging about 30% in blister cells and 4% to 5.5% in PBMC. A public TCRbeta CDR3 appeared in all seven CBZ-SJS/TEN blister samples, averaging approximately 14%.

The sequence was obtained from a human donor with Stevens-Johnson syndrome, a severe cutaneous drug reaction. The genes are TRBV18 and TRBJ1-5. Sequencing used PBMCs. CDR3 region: CASSLDSNQPQHF. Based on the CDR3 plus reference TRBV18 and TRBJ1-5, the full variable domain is NAGVMQNPRHLVRRRGQEARLRCSPMKGHSHVYWYRQLPEEGLKFMVYLQKENIIDESGMPKERFSAEFPKEGPSILRIQQVVRGDSAAYFCASSLDSNQPQHFGDGTRLSIL.